Only one count was recorded for the clone carrying this T cell receptor (beta chain). The data originate from a study of blood T cell repertoires in COVID-19. The overall study: Researchers got acute and convalescent COVID-19 samples from the United States, Italy and Spain. PBMCs, B-cell-depleted T cells, or T cells were the source of the cDNA or gDNA that made up the material.

The V gene's germline CDR1 is MGHDK and CDR2 SYGVNS. V shed 1 base and J shed 8 bases, with 14 bases lying between them. The CDR3 extends over 15 amino acids. As originally analysed: Reference gene primers were amplified, and this amplification served to estimate nucleated cell counts. Some clones are missing from TCRdb's copy, which holds only in-frame ones; the method was immunoSEQ multiplex PCR. V, J and clone size are taken as reported in that table, and D and trimming were inferred from the DNA itself. The table lists about 240,000 clones, more than 75% of them singletons. Individuals aged roughly 18 to 95 years were recruited from roughly 23 US areas.

This chain links TRBV25-1 with TRBJ1-4; no definite D call. This TCR came from a woman in her thirties or forties with acute COVID-19. The sequenced sample was PBMCs or T cells enriched from blood (not recorded which). This chain's CDR3 is CASSEFGGGEEKLFF. The CDR3 DNA follows: TGTGCCAGCAGTGAATTTGGTGGAGGAGAGGAAAAACTGTTTTTT.